This T cell receptor (beta chain) was sequenced for a study of regulatory T cells in long-lasting Graves disease. Study outcomes and limitations: Lower TCR diversity was seen in persistent Graves' patients than in newly diagnosed ones. Between persistent patients, 2,500 to 3,500 public clonotypes were shared, exceeding the 966 shared between new patients.

Points on this clonotype: The antigen is not known.

TCR beta libraries were built with iRepertoire HTBI primers and Arm-PCR of CDR3 regions. One entry per CDR3 protein, called by TCRdb with MiXCR from the multiplex PCR reads. This table has 420,000 or so distinct CDR3 sequences, roughly a quarter appearing once. The time point here: persistent/refractory GD, antithyroid drugs over 5 years with positive TRAb. From PBMCs, RNA was extracted and then used to make the TCR library. The V gene lost 5 bases and the J gene lost 0 bases, with 13 bases spanning the gap. This CDR3 is 15 amino acids long. Germline V gene data show CDR1 as SGHTA and CDR2 as FQGTGA. This receptor was taken from a female donor with Graves disease. This sample comprised peripheral blood mononuclear cells (PBMCs), obtained when the disease was refractory, from a patient treated with antithyroid drugs. This chain joins TRBV7-3 and TRBJ1-1; no clear D. The DNA for the CDR3 is TGTGCCAGCAGCCGCTCTGGACGGATGAACACTGAAGCTTTCTTT. Translated, it gives CASSRSGRMNTEAFF.